Listed below are T cell receptor beta chains from one sample, sequenced in a study of graft-versus-host responses after intestinal transplantation. The method was immunoSEQ multiplex PCR; TCRdb's version includes in-frame clones alone and lacks a portion of them. The profile shows approximately 99,000 clones, approximately 90% of them singletons. For these TCRs, the target antigens are not known. Sequenced material: unstimulated CD8+ T cells sorted from spleen or lymph node cells, taken before transplant. Receptors originate from a human donor who was the organ donor for an intestinal transplant. Each CDR3 is given with its conserved first and last residue. The D gene is left open where the match is weak. Clone size is stated in some rows and not others, as once, few, many or a class when expanded.

clone_size	j_call	v_call	d_call	cdr3_aa	cdr3_nt
NA	TRBJ1-4	TRBV6-1	NA	CASSERQGLGKLFF	TGTGCCAGCAGTGAACGCCAGGGGCTTGGAAAACTGTTTTTT
NA	TRBJ2-2	TRBV6-6	NA	CASSYSILAGELFF	TGTGCCAGCAGTTACTCAATTTTAGCCGGGGAGCTGTTTTTT
NA	TRBJ2-7	TRBV25-1	NA	CASSSTVKPYEQYF	TGTGCCAGCAGCTCGACAGTAAAACCCTACGAGCAGTACTTC
NA	TRBJ2-1	TRBV7-9	TRBD2	CASSSPSRLAGNYNEQFF	TGTGCCAGCAGCTCACCCTCCCGACTAGCGGGAAACTACAATGAGCAGTTCTTC
NA	TRBJ2-4	TRBV19	TRBD2	CASSPRTSGSGLIKNIQYF	TGTGCCAGTAGTCCAAGGACTAGCGGGAGTGGTCTGATCAAAAACATTCAGTACTTC
NA	TRBJ2-1	TRBV6-5	TRBD2	CASSPQAGGKNEQFF	TGTGCCAGCAGTCCACAAGCGGGGGGAAAGAATGAGCAGTTCTTC
NA	TRBJ1-1	TRBV25-1	NA	CASSESQNTEAFF	TGTGCCAGCAGTGAATCACAGAACACTGAAGCTTTCTTT
NA	TRBJ2-1	TRBV19	NA	CASSMDPGVNEQFF	TGTGCCAGTAGTATGGATCCGGGGGTCAATGAGCAGTTCTTC
NA	TRBJ1-5	TRBV6-1	NA	CASREYSNQPQHF	TGTGCCAGCAGGGAGTATAGCAATCAGCCCCAGCATTTT
few	TRBJ2-7	TRBV5-1	TRBD1	CASSLGGGTGNYEQYF	TGCGCCAGCAGCTTGGGAGGGGGGACAGGAAACTACGAGCAGTACTTC
NA	TRBJ1-2	TRBV5-1	NA	CASSLETLFDGYTF	TGCGCCAGCAGCTTGGAAACTCTTTTTGATGGCTACACCTTC
NA	TRBJ2-7	TRBV11-2	NA	CASSLGLGGLSDEQYF	TGTGCCAGCAGCTTGGGGTTGGGGGGGCTCAGCGACGAGCAGTACTTC
NA	TRBJ2-2	TRBV15	NA	CATSRDSSPGELFF	TGTGCCACCAGCAGAGATTCCAGTCCCGGGGAGCTGTTTTTT
NA	TRBJ1-2	TRBV9	NA	CASSPDRNYYGYTF	TGTGCCAGCAGCCCAGACAGGAATTACTATGGCTACACCTTC
NA	TRBJ1-5	TRBV7-2	NA	CASSLQYYQPQHF	TGTGCCAGCAGCTTACAGTATTATCAGCCCCAGCATTTT
few	TRBJ1-2	TRBV5-6	TRBD1	CASSSVDREGLYGYTF	TGTGCCAGCAGCTCCGTTGACAGGGAAGGCCTCTATGGCTACACCTTC
NA	TRBJ2-5	TRBV7-8	TRBD2	CATWGGGVETQYF	TGTGCCACATGGGGCGGGGGGGTGGAGACCCAGTACTTC
NA	TRBJ1-3	TRBV11-2	TRBD1	CASRLTGAGNTIYF	TGTGCCAGCAGATTAACAGGGGCTGGAAACACCATATATTTT
NA	TRBJ1-1	TRBV20-1	NA	CSAILNTEAFF	TGCAGTGCGATTCTAAACACTGAAGCTTTCTTT
NA	TRBJ2-1	TRBV28	TRBD2	CASSLLASGRAKDEQFF	TGTGCCAGCAGTTTATTAGCTAGCGGGAGGGCCAAAGATGAGCAGTTCTTC
NA	TRBJ2-7	TRBV2	TRBD1	CASSPRGGLQGPRSYEQYF	TGTGCCAGCAGTCCCAGAGGGGGATTACAGGGGCCGAGGTCGTACGAGCAGTACTTC
few	TRBJ1-3	TRBV6-1	NA	CASSVSHPSGNTIYF	TGTGCCAGCAGTGTGAGCCACCCTTCTGGAAACACCATATATTTT
once	TRBJ2-7	TRBV15	NA	CATRDSRDYEQYF	TGTGCCACCAGGGACAGCCGTGACTACGAGCAGTACTTC
NA	TRBJ2-1	TRBV10-1	TRBD1	CASSDIIQGYNEQFF	TGCGCCAGCAGTGACATTATACAGGGGTACAATGAGCAGTTCTTC
NA	TRBJ2-1	TRBV12-5	TRBD1	CASRGGPPGQFF	TGTGCTAGTCGAGGGGGCCCTCCTGGGCAGTTCTTC
NA	TRBJ1-5	TRBV18	TRBD1	CASSPRDRGRGQPQHF	TGTGCCAGCTCACCGCGTGACAGGGGGCGAGGTCAGCCCCAGCATTTT
NA	TRBJ2-5	TRBV5-6	TRBD2	CASSLVAGGPETQYF	TGTGCCAGCAGCTTGGTAGCGGGGGGGCCGGAGACCCAGTACTTC
once	TRBJ1-1	TRBV19	NA	CASSIGINTEAFF	TGTGCCAGTAGTATAGGTATCAACACTGAAGCTTTCTTT
NA	TRBJ2-2	TRBV2	TRBD2	CASTQASGRPGELFF	TGTGCCAGCACCCAGGCTAGCGGGAGACCCGGGGAGCTGTTTTTT
once	TRBJ2-3	TRBV11-3	NA	CASSDLVSPDTQYF	TGTGCCAGCAGCGACTTGGTATCGCCAGATACGCAGTATTTT
NA	TRBJ1-1	TRBV19	TRBD1	CASSTHRGNTEAFF	TGTGCCAGTAGTACCCACAGGGGCAACACTGAAGCTTTCTTT
NA	TRBJ1-4	TRBV10-2	NA	CASSAYRNTNEKLFF	TGCGCCAGCAGTGCCTACAGGAATACTAATGAAAAACTGTTTTTT
NA	TRBJ1-1	TRBV6-1	TRBD1	CASSRQGTNTEAFF	TGTGCCAGCAGTAGACAGGGAACGAACACTGAAGCTTTCTTT
NA	TRBJ2-7	TRBV7-6	NA	CASSLAGQGSEQYF	TGTGCCAGCAGCTTAGCAGGGCAGGGGAGCGAGCAGTACTTC
NA	TRBJ1-3	TRBV7-2	NA	CASSSSLLGVHTIYF	TGTGCCAGCAGCTCATCATTACTCGGGGTCCACACCATATATTTT
NA	TRBJ2-1	TRBV25-1	NA	CASLAKSSYNEQFF	TGTGCCAGTCTAGCGAAAAGCTCCTACAATGAGCAGTTCTTC
NA	TRBJ2-1	TRBV5-1	NA	CASSPGLFSSYNEQLF	TGCGCCAGCTCTCCAGGGTTGTTCAGCTCCTACAATGAGCAGCTCTTC
NA	TRBJ2-1	TRBV6-1	NA	CASSGATEQFF	TGTGCCAGCAGTGGGGCTACTGAGCAGTTCTTC
NA	TRBJ2-5	TRBV5-8	TRBD2	CASSLVTSGSYQETQYF	TGTGCCAGCAGCTTGGTGACTAGCGGGTCGTACCAAGAGACCCAGTACTTC
NA	TRBJ2-6	TRBV30	NA	CACDRTVPSGANVLTF	TGTGCATGCGATCGGACAGTGCCCTCTGGGGCCAACGTCCTGACTTTC
NA	TRBJ1-1	TRBV30	TRBD1	CAWGTGGNTEAFF	TGTGCCTGGGGAACAGGGGGCAACACTGAAGCTTTCTTT
once	TRBJ2-7	TRBV7-9	NA	CASSLSSVSSYEQYF	TGTGCCAGCAGCTTATCATCCGTCAGCTCCTACGAGCAGTACTTC
NA	TRBJ2-1	TRBV7-6	TRBD2	CASSLGTSGSNEQFF	TGTGCCAGCAGCTTAGGGACTAGCGGGAGCAATGAGCAGTTCTTC
NA	TRBJ2-3	TRBV5-4	NA	CASASTGPGTDTQYF	TGTGCCAGCGCCTCGACTGGCCCGGGCACAGATACGCAGTATTTT
NA	TRBJ2-3	TRBV7-9	NA	CASSLAEDTQYF	TGTGCCAGCAGCTTAGCAGAGGATACGCAGTATTTT
NA	TRBJ1-1	TRBV5-4	NA	CASSLAVADYTEAFF	TGTGCCAGCAGCTTGGCCGTGGCAGATTACACTGAAGCTTTCTTT
NA	TRBJ1-1	TRBV28	NA	CASSSWGGLEAFF	TGTGCCAGCAGCTCATGGGGGGGTTTGGAAGCTTTCTTT
NA	TRBJ1-4	TRBV13	TRBD1	CASSLEGQPHEKLFF	TGTGCCAGCAGCTTAGAGGGACAGCCACATGAAAAACTGTTTTTT
NA	TRBJ2-1	TRBV13	TRBD2	CASSLGLAGYNEQFF	TGTGCCAGCAGCTTGGGACTAGCGGGGTACAATGAGCAGTTCTTC
NA	TRBJ1-6	TRBV4-1	TRBD1	CASSQALRGHSPLHF	TGCGCCAGCAGCCAAGCTCTCAGGGGGCATTCACCCCTCCACTTT
NA	TRBJ1-1	TRBV9	NA	CASSGSLYMNTEAFF	TGTGCCAGCAGCGGGAGCCTTTACATGAACACTGAAGCTTTCTTT